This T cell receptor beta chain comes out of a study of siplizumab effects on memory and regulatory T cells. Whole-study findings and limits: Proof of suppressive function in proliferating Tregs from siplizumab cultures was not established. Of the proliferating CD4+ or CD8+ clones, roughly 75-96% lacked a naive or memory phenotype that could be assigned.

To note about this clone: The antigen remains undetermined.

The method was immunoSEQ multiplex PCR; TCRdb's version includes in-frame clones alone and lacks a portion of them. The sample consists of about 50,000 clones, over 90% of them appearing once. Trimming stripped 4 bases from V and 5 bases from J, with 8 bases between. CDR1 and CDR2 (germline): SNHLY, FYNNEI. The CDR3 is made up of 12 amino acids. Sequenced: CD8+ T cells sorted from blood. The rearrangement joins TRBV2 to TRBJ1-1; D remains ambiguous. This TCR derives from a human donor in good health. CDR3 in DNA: TGTGCCAGCAGTGGATCGGGGACTGAAGCTTTCTTT. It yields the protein CASSGSGTEAFF.